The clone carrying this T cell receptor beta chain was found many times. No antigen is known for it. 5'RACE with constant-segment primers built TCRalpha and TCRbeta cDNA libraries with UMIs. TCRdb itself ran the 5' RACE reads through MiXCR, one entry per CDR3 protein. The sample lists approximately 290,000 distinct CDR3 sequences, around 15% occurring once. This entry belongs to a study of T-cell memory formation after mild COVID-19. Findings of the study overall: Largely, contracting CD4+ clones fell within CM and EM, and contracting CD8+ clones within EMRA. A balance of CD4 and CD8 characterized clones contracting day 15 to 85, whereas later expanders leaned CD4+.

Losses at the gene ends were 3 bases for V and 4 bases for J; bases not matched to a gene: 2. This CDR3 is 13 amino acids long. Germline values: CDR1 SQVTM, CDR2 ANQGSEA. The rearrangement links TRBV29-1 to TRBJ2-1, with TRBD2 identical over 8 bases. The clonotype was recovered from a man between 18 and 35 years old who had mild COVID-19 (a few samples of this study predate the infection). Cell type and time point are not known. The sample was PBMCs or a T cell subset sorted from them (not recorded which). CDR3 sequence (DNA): TGCAGCGTTGACCGGGGGGGTTACAATGAGCAGTTCTTC. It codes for CSVDRGGYNEQFF.